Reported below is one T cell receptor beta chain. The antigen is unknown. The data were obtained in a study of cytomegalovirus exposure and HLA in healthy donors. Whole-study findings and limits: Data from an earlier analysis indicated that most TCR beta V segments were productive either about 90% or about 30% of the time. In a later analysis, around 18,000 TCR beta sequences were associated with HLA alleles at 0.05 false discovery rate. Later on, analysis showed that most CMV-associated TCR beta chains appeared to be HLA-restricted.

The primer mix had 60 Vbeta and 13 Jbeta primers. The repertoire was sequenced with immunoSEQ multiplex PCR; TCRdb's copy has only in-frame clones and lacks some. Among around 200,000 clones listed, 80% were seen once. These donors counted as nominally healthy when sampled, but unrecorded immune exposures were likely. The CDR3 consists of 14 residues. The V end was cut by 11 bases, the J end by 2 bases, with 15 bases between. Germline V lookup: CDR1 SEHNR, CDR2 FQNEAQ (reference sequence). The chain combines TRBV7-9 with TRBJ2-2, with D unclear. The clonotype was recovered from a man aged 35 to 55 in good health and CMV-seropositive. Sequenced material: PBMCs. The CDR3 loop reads CAVPSELNTGELFF. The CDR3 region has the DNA TGTGCCGTTCCATCTGAACTAAACACCGGGGAGCTGTTTTTT. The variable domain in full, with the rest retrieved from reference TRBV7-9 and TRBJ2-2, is DTGVSQNPRHKITKRGQNVTFRCDPISEHNRLYWYRQTLGQGPEFLTYFQNEAQLEKSRLLSDRFSAERPKGSFSTLEIQRTEQGDSAMYLCAVPSELNTGELFFGEGSRLTVL.